The 27 T cell receptor beta chains reported below all come from one sample, sequenced in a study of tumor-infiltrating lymphocytes in primary liver carcinoma (dated by TCRdb to the late 2010s). The instrument was an Illumina HiSeq 2500. A constant-region primer and ProtoScript II reverse transcriptase were used to reverse-transcribe TCRbeta-specific cDNA from 500 ng total RNA. Construction of the TCRbeta libraries relied on three nested rounds of multiplex PCR, following a slightly modified ARM-PCR procedure. Each of the first two PCR rounds ran for 9 to 10 cycles using multiplex TRBV1-TRBV30 forward primers together with a Cbeta reverse primer. TCRdb ran its own pipeline on the public reads, namely fastp trimming at Q25 and MiXCR clone calling, and kept in-frame beta chains. Here each entry gathers all rows of one CDR3 protein and keeps the most common genes and DNA. The sample records 250,000 to 350,000 distinct CDR3 sequences, almost 60% of which are singletons. The ten biggest clones cover around 15% of the sample.

RNA from unsorted whole blood was extracted with TRIzol reagent, and germline DNA was obtained with the DNeasy Blood & Tissue kit. The sample was peripheral blood. These receptors were collected from a woman aged 30 to 39 with primary liver carcinoma and hepatitis B virus infection.

The rearrangement uses TRBV24-1 and TRBJ2-2, with 8 nucleotides matching TRBD1. The CDR3 is 15 residues long. Germline-derived CDR1 and CDR2 are KGHDR and SFDVKD. The ends lost 9 bases at V and 0 bases at J; junction bases unmatched: 5. CDR3 nucleotides: TGTGCCACCGAGAGGGACAGGCCGAACACCGGGGAGCTGTTTTTT. Protein: CATERDRPNTGELFF.

The chain uses TRBV6-6 and TRBJ1-5; the match to TRBD1 covers 10 bases. This CDR3 region has 17 residues. V lost 10 bases and J lost 0; bases outside the gene matches: 12. CDR1 MNHNY and CDR2 SVGAGI come from the germline V gene (reference sequence). The CDR3 DNA follows: TGTGCCACCAGGGACAGGGGTGGGGAATATAGCAATCAGCCCCAGCATTTT. It is translated as CATRDRGGEYSNQPQHF.

A word on this clonotype: At one end the junction does not follow the germline gene, possibly because of a read error. This sequence joins TRBV11-2 and TRBJ2-3, with 7 positions matching TRBD2. CDR1 SGHAT and CDR2 FQNNGV come from the germline V gene. The CDR3 loop spans 14 amino acids. For the CDR3, the DNA is TGCGCCACCAGCTTAGCTGCGGGAGTGGATACGCAGTATTTT. This translates into CATSLAAGVDTQYF. The full variable domain, in which reference TRBV11-2 and TRBJ2-3 provide the parts outside the CDR3, is EAGVAQSPRYKIIEKRQSVAFWCNPISGHATLYWYQQILGQGPKLLIQFQNNGVVDDSQLPKDRFSAERLKGVDSTLKIQPAKLEDSAVYLCATSLAAGVDTQYFGPGTRLTVL.

Concerning this clonotype: A read error may explain this, as a much larger clone is one base away. V is TRBV6-1 and J is TRBJ2-5, with TRBD2 identical over 8 bases. Per the germline V gene, CDR1 is MNHNS and CDR2 is SASEGT. The ends lost 7 bases at V and 5 bases at J; junction bases unmatched: 15. The CDR3 extends over 16 amino acids. CDR3 region: CASIPGTNGRVETQYF. In DNA form, the CDR3 reads TGTGCCAGCATTCCCGGGACTAACGGGAGGGTGGAGACCCAGTACTTC.

The V call is TRBV18, the J call TRBJ2-3; 16 nucleotides match TRBD2. The germline V gene has CDR1 KGHSH and CDR2 LQKENI. The CDR3 has 19 amino acids. The ends lost 4 bases at V and 2 bases at J; junction bases unmatched: 9. The CDR3 nucleotides read TGTGCCAGCTCACGACCGCCGGGGACTAGCGGGAGGGCCACAGATACGCAGTATTTT. Residues: CASSRPPGTSGRATDTQYF.

Regarding this clonotype: One junction end disagrees with the germline gene, perhaps due to a read error. The V and J genes are TRBV11-2 and TRBJ1-1; D uncertain. CDR1 is SGHAT and CDR2 is FQNNGV in the germline V gene. CDR3 size: 14 residues. Written as DNA, the CDR3 is TGTGCCAGCATCTTAACCCATAGGGACACTGAAGCTTTCTTT. Amino acid sequence: CASILTHRDTEAFF.

This clonotype has just one count. A much larger clone differs from this one at a single base, so this may be a read error. V and J are TRBV6-2 or TRBV6-3 and TRBJ2-6; 8 bases match TRBD1. Losses at the gene ends were 4 bases for V and 0 bases for J; bases not matched to a gene: 5. Germline V gives CDR1 MNHEY, CDR2 SVGEGT. The CDR3 is made up of 17 amino acids. CDR3 sequence: CASSWDRHFSGANVLTF. CDR3 DNA sequence: TGTGCCAGCAGTTGGGACAGGCATTTCTCTGGGGCCAACGTCCTGACTTTC.

This chain connects TRBV4-2 to TRBJ2-3; D possibly corresponds to TRBD2 (6 bases). This CDR3 has 14 amino acids. Trimming took off 1 base at V and 4 bases at J, with 9 bases between the two ends. Germline V lookup: CDR1 LGHNA, CDR2 YNFKEQ. The CDR3 reads CASSQGGAADTQYF. As DNA, the CDR3 is TGTGCCAGCAGCCAAGGCGGGGCTGCAGATACGCAGTATTTT.

The rearrangement joins TRBV11-2 to TRBJ2-7; 14 bases are a match to TRBD2. The CDR3 is 15 residues long. The trim removed 7 bases at V and 9 bases at J, leaving 11 bases unmatched. The germline CDR1 and CDR2 sequences are SGHAT and FQNNGV. DNA for the CDR3: TGTGCCAGCACCCTCCCGGGACTAGCGGGAGATGGGCAGTACTTC. Encoded protein: CASTLPGLAGDGQYF. Full variable domain (remainder filled in from reference TRBV11-2 and TRBJ2-7): EAGVAQSPRYKIIEKRQSVAFWCNPISGHATLYWYQQILGQGPKLLIQFQNNGVVDDSQLPKDRFSAERLKGVDSTLKIQPAKLEDSAVYLCASTLPGLAGDGQYFGPGTRLTVT.

Concerning this clonotype itself: One junction end does not reproduce the germline sequence, and a read error may be involved. CDR3 sequence: CASSVLGSGNEHFF. CDR3 bases: TGTGCCAGCAGTGTTTTAGGGAGTGGCAATGAGCACTTCTTC. The rearrangement uses TRBV6-1 and TRBJ2-1; the D gene is possibly TRBD2 (5 bases). The CDR3 length is 14 residues. In germline, CDR1 is MNHNS, CDR2 SASEGT.

The table lists this clonotype with a few counts. It may be a read error: a sequence one base away is much more abundant. The chain uses TRBV11-2 and TRBJ2-1; D is possibly TRBD2 (6 bases). The CDR3 length is 16 residues. Germline CDR1 SGHAT, CDR2 FQNNGV. V lost 10 bases and J 2 bases, leaving 21 bases between the germline ends. The CDR3 loop is CATRRVGGPPYNEQFF. CDR3 sequence (DNA): TGTGCCACTCGACGTGTGGGAGGCCCCCCCTACAATGAGCAGTTCTTC.

A single count supports this clonotype. The junction departs from the called germline gene at one end, perhaps through a read error. The chain has TRBV19 and TRBJ2-7; tentative D call: TRBD1 (6 bases). Germline V gives CDR1 LNHDA, CDR2 SQIVND (reference sequence). The CDR3 runs 13 residues. Here the CDR3 DNA reads TGTACCAGTCAACAGGGCCTACACACCGAGCAGTACTTC. Translating gives CTSQQGLHTEQYF.

The chain recombines TRBV28 with TRBJ1-2, with TRBD1 identical over 8 bases. Trimming removed 8 bases from V and 4 bases from J; junction bases left unmatched: 3. The CDR3 extends over 12 amino acids. The germline gives CDR1 MDHEN, CDR2 SYDVKM. CDR3 loop: CASLDRGYGYTF. The CDR3 DNA is TGTGCCAGCCTCGACAGGGGCTATGGCTACACCTTC.

Note on this clonotype: A much larger clone lies one base from this, so it may be a read error. This rearrangement joins TRBV6-5 to TRBJ2-3; possibly TRBD2 for D (5 bases). The CDR3 runs to 16 residues. Germline-derived CDR1 and CDR2 are MNHEY and SVGAGI. The CDR3 nucleotides are TGTGCCAGCAAGGCGACGGGAAGTCTGGGCACAGATACGCAGTGTTTT. It translates to CASKATGSLGTDTQCF.

Remarks on this clonotype: It is likely a read error, because the conserved phenylalanine at the end of the CDR3 is missing. V gene TRBV4-2 combines with J gene TRBJ1-2; D possibly corresponds to TRBD1 (5 bases). Germline V gene data show CDR1 as LGHNA and CDR2 as YNFKEQ. The CDR3 is made up of 16 amino acids. V lost 4 bases, J lost 2 bases, and 17 bases lay in between. The CDR3 DNA is TGTGCCAGCAGCCCCGACTGGGGGGGTGCGAACTATGGCTACACCGTC. Translating it yields CASSPDWGGANYGYTV.

Note on this clonotype: The CDR3 ends on some other residue instead of the conserved phenylalanine or tryptophan, so this is likely a read error. Because the CDR3's place on the DNA is in doubt, the DNA is left out and the CDR3 is given as listed by TCRdb. CDR3: CSVEGNGVAVTGRL. The chain couples TRBV29-1 to TRBJ2-3; whether TRBD1, the table's D call, matches the DNA was not checked. The CDR3 is 14 residues long, ends included. Germline V gene lookup returns CDR1 SQVTM and CDR2 ANQGSEA.

About this clonotype itself: A much larger clone differs from this one at a single base, so this may be a read error. The gene calls are TRBV29-1 and TRBJ2-5; 8 bases align to TRBD1. Trimming removed 8 bases from V and 5 bases from J; junction bases left unmatched: 7. Germline V gene sequence: CDR1 SQVTM, CDR2 ANQGSEA. The CDR3 spans 12 residues. DNA for the CDR3: TGCAGCATTGGCAGGGGGCGTGAGACCCAGTACTTC. Translation gives CSIGRGRETQYF.

As for this clonotype: Compared with germline, one end of the junction differs, possibly owing to a read error. The chain couples TRBV6-5 to TRBJ2-6, with D possibly being TRBD2 (6 bases). The CDR3 is 16 amino acids. Germline CDR1 is MNHEY and CDR2 is SVGAGI. The CDR3 DNA follows: TGTGCCAGCATTTACTCCCCGGGAGCTGGGGTCAACGTCCTGACTTTC. Encoded protein: CASIYSPGAGVNVLTF.

The chain is built from TRBV6-2 or TRBV6-3 and TRBJ2-7; 8 bases map to TRBD2. V lost 4 bases and J lost 7; bases outside the gene matches: 12. The germline V gene encodes CDR1 MNHEY and CDR2 SVGEGT. CDR3 size: 15 residues. Written as DNA, the CDR3 is TGTGCCAGCAGTTCCATGACTAGCGTGAGGCGGGAGCAGTACTTC. It is translated as CASSSMTSVRREQYF.

This clonotype was seen repeatedly, ten times or more. The chain joins TRBV12-3 or TRBV12-4 to TRBJ1-4, with D perhaps TRBD1 (5 bases). The CDR3 contains 14 residues. V was clipped by 5 bases and J by 6 bases, with 13 bases between them. The CDR3 DNA follows: TGTGCCAGCAGTCCGTCAGGGCATCATGAAAAACTGTTTTTT. Translated: CASSPSGHHEKLFF.

The gene calls are TRBV5-1 and TRBJ1-4, with 9 bases aligning to TRBD1. This CDR3 is built from 16 residues. The J segment lost 7 bases and the V segment lost 0 bases, leaving 7 bases of the junction unmatched. Germline CDR1 is SGHRS and CDR2 is YFSETQ. The CDR3 DNA is TGCGCCAGCAGCTTGGCTCCGGGACAGGGCGGTGAAAAACTGTTTTTT. It specifies CASSLAPGQGGEKLFF.

With regard to this clonotype: Its ends do not fully match the called genes, so a read error is possible. V gene TRBV11-2 combines with J gene TRBJ2-7, with D possibly TRBD2 on 5 matching bases. Germline CDR1 reads SGHAT; CDR2 reads FQNNGV. This CDR3 is 15 amino acids long. The CDR3 protein is CASCFNRGASYEQYF. Written as DNA, the CDR3 is TGTGCCAGCTGCTTTAATCGGGGAGCCTCCTACGAGCAGTACTTC.

This clonotype was detected ten times or more. The genes are TRBV11-2 and TRBJ2-7; 8 bases are shared with TRBD2. The CDR3 extends over 15 amino acids. Germline assignment: CDR1 SGHAT and CDR2 FQNNGV. V trimming: 3 bases; J trimming: 2 bases; junction bases outside the gene matches: 6. CDR3 residues: CASSLSGSFAYEQYF. For the CDR3, the DNA is TGTGCCAGCAGCTTGAGCGGGAGCTTCGCCTACGAGCAGTACTTC.

This rearrangement joins TRBV6-5 to TRBJ2-7; D is perhaps TRBD1 or TRBD2 (6 bases each). Germline CDR1 MNHEY, CDR2 SVGAGI. The CDR3 contains 16 residues. V was pared by 5 bases and J by 4 bases, with 21 bases between. The CDR3 sequence: CASSLKIGGSGYEQYF. The CDR3 coding sequence is TGTGCCAGCAGTCTTAAGATAGGGGGGTCGGGGTACGAGCAGTACTTC.

This clonotype was seen more than once but under ten times. The gene calls are TRBV7-9 and TRBJ2-1, with 9 bases fitting TRBD2. This CDR3 is 13 amino acids long. The J segment lost 8 bases and the V segment lost 6 bases, leaving 5 bases of the junction unmatched. Germline values: CDR1 SEHNR, CDR2 FQNEAQ (reference sequence). The CDR3 loop is CASSKAGGHEQFF. In DNA, the CDR3 is TGTGCCAGCAGTAAAGCGGGAGGCCATGAGCAGTTCTTC.

This clonotype was counted a few times. The genes are TRBV4-2 and TRBJ2-7, with 8 bases lining up with TRBD2. The germline V gene encodes CDR1 LGHNA and CDR2 YNFKEQ. The CDR3 extends over 17 amino acids. The J segment lost 4 bases and the V segment lost 3 bases, leaving 14 bases of the junction unmatched. In nucleotides, the CDR3 is TGTGCCAGCAGCCAGGGGGGTGGGAGGACTAGCCTATACGAGCAGTACTTC. This translates into CASSQGGGRTSLYEQYF.

The V and J genes are TRBV10-2 and TRBJ1-1; D remains ambiguous. Trimming took 2 bases from V and 12 from J, leaving 13 bases between them. There are 12 residues in the CDR3. Germline-derived CDR1 and CDR2 are WSHSY and SAAADI. In nucleotides, the CDR3 is TGCGCCAGCAGTGAGGGACGGACCGAAACTTTCTTT. Translation gives CASSEGRTETFF.